The 10 T cell receptor beta chains below come from one sample, sequenced in a study of cytomegalovirus exposure and HLA in healthy donors. The PCR employed 60 Vbeta primers together with 13 Jbeta primers. Sequencing was performed with immunoSEQ multiplex PCR; in TCRdb, only in-frame clones are kept and a portion is missing. The sample data list tens of thousands of clones. The sequenced sample was PBMCs. The receptor set was obtained from a woman younger than 45 in good health and CMV-seropositive.

The chain links TRBV7-2 to TRBJ1-2; 7 nucleotides align to TRBD1. V was clipped by 1 base and J by 3 bases; unmatched bases: 2. Germline lookup yields CDR1 SGHTA and CDR2 FQGNSA. This CDR3 has 14 amino acids. CDR3: CASSLGQGHYGYTF. In DNA, the CDR3 is TGTGCCAGCAGCTTAGGACAGGGCCACTATGGCTACACCTTC.

This chain connects TRBV5-1 to TRBJ2-5; 10 bases are a match to TRBD1. Germline loops: CDR1 SGHRS, CDR2 YFSETQ. The CDR3 is 15 amino acids. Losses at the gene ends were 1 base for V and 4 bases for J; bases not matched to a gene: 4. The CDR3 sequence: CASSLSGTGVETQYF. The CDR3 DNA sequence: TGCGCCAGCAGCTTGTCCGGGACAGGGGTAGAGACCCAGTACTTC.

The rearrangement links TRBV7-9 to TRBJ2-1; D not resolved. Germline CDR1 and CDR2: SEHNR and FQNEAQ (reference sequence). Trimming cost V 0 bases and J 7 bases, with 10 bases left between them. The CDR3 extends over 14 amino acids. In DNA, the CDR3 is TGTGCCAGCAGCTTAGCAGTAGTTCTTAATGAGCAGTTCTTC. Its protein is CASSLAVVLNEQFF.

The chain employs TRBV7-9 and TRBJ2-7; the D gene is possibly TRBD2 (6 bases). V lost 1 base, J lost 3 bases, and 10 bases lay in between. CDR3 length: 14 amino acids. Germline CDR1 reads SEHNR; CDR2 reads FQNEAQ (reference sequence). The DNA of the CDR3 is TGTGCCAGCAGCTTAGGCGGGGCCGGCTACGAGCAGTACTTC. This sequence encodes CASSLGGAGYEQYF.

The chain links TRBV6-4 to TRBJ2-3, with D hard to call. The CDR3 is made up of 15 amino acids. Looked up from germline, CDR1 is MRHNA and CDR2 is SNTAGT. V lost 1 base to trimming and J lost 0 bases, with 8 bases between them. CDR3: CASSDLMTSTDTQYF. CDR3 sequence (DNA): TGTGCCAGCAGTGACTTGATGACTAGCACAGATACGCAGTATTTT.

The rearrangement links TRBV10-1 to TRBJ2-2; D call uncertain. Germline V gene sequence: CDR1 WNHNN, CDR2 SYGVQD (reference sequence). This CDR3 region has 14 residues. The germline V and J ends were trimmed by 6 bases and 5 bases, with 13 bases remaining between them. In DNA form, the CDR3 reads TGCGCCAGCAGGCTAGTCGCGAGGACCGGGGAGCTGTTTTTT. Translation: CASRLVARTGELFF.

CDR3 amino acids: CASSLRDYGYTF. DNA for the CDR3: TGTGCCAGCAGCTTACGCGACTATGGCTACACCTTC. V usage is TRBV13 and J usage is TRBJ1-2, with no clear D. CDR1 PRHDT and CDR2 FYEKMQ come from the germline V gene (reference sequence). V shed 2 bases and J shed 3 bases, with 4 bases lying between them. This CDR3 is 12 amino acids long.

This chain joins TRBV6-5 and TRBJ2-3; possibly TRBD2 for D (5 bases). V was pared by 4 bases and J by 6 bases, with 11 bases between. Germline V gene data show CDR1 as MNHEY and CDR2 as SVGAGI. The CDR3 has 13 residues. The CDR3 region is CASSSRLPDTQYF. The CDR3 region has the DNA TGTGCCAGCAGTTCTCGACTACCGGATACGCAGTATTTT.

The V call is TRBV7-2, the J call TRBJ2-3; D is undetermined. The germline V gene has CDR1 SGHTA and CDR2 FQGNSA. The CDR3 covers 12 residues. V was cut by 2 bases and J by 5 bases, with 5 bases left in between. CDR3 coding DNA: TGTGCCAGCAGCTTAACAGAAGATACGCAGTATTTT. This gives the protein CASSLTEDTQYF.

CDR3 nucleotides: TGTGCCAGCAGCTTAGAGTCAGGGAGGAATGAGCAGTTCTTC. It encodes CASSLESGRNEQFF. This chain connects TRBV7-9 to TRBJ2-1; D is perhaps TRBD2 (6 bases). This CDR3 contains 14 residues. From germline, CDR1 is SEHNR and CDR2 FQNEAQ (reference sequence). V lost 1 base and J lost 7, with 11 bases in between. The complete variable domain, with remaining parts taken from reference TRBV7-9 and TRBJ2-1, reads DTGVSQNPRHKITKRGQNVTFRCDPISEHNRLYWYRQTLGQGPEFLTYFQNEAQLEKSRLLSDRFSAERPKGSFSTLEIQRTEQGDSAMYLCASSLESGRNEQFFGPGTRLTVL.